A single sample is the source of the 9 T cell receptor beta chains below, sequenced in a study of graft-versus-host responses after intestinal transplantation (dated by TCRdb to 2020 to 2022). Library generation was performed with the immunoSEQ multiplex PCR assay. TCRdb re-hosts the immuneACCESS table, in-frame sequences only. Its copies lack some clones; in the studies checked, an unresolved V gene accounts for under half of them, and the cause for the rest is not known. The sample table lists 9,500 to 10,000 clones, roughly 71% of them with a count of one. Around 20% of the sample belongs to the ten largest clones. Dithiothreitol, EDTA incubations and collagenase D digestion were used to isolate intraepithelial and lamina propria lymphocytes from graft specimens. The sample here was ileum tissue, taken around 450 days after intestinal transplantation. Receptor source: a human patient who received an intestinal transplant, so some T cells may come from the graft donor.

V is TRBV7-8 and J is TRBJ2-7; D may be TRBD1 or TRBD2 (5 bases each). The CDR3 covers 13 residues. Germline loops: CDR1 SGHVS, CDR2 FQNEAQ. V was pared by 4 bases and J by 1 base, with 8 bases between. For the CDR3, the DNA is TGTGCCAGCAGCTGGGGACCATCCTACGAGCAGTACTTC. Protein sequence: CASSWGPSYEQYF.

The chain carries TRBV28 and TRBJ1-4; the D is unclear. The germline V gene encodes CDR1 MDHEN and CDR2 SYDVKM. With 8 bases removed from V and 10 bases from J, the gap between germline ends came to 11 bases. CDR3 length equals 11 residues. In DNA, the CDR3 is TGTGCCAGCGGGCAACCGAGAAAACTGTTTTTT. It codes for CASGQPRKLFF. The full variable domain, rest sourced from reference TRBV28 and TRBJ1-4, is DVKVTQSSRYLVKRTGEKVFLECVQDMDHENMFWYRQDPGLGLRLIYFSYDVKMKEKGDIPEGYSVSREKKERFSLILESASTNQTSMYLCASGQPRKLFFGSGTQLSVL.

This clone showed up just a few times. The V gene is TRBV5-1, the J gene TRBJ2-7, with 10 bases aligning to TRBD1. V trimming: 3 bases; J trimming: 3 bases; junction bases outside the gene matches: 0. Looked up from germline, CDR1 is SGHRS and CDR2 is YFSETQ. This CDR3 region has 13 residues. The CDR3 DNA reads TGCGCCAGCAGCTGGACAGGGGGCTACGAGCAGTACTTC. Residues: CASSWTGGYEQYF.

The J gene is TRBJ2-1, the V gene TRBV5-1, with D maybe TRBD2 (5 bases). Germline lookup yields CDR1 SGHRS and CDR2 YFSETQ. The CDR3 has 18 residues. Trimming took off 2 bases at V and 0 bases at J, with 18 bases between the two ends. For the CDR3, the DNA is TGCGCCAGCAGCTTAGGGTTGGGGAGTCCTAGCTCCTACAATGAGCAGTTCTTC. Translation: CASSLGLGSPSSYNEQFF.

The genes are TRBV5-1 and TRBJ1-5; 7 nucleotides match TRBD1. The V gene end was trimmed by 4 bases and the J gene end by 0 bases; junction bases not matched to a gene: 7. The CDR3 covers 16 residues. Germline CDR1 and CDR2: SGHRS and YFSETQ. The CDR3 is CASSLTGPYSNQPQHF. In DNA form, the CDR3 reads TGCGCCAGCAGCCTGACAGGGCCCTATAGCAATCAGCCCCAGCATTTT.

The CDR3 here is CASSPRQGATRKTGTQYF. The CDR3 nucleotides are TGTGCCAGCAGCCCCCGACAGGGGGCCACGAGGAAGACTGGGACCCAGTACTTC. The chain uses TRBV7-9 and TRBJ2-5; 10 bases line up with TRBD1. This CDR3 contains 18 residues. The trim removed 5 bases at V and 7 bases at J, leaving 19 bases unmatched. CDR1 is SEHNR and CDR2 is FQNEAQ in the germline V gene (reference sequence).

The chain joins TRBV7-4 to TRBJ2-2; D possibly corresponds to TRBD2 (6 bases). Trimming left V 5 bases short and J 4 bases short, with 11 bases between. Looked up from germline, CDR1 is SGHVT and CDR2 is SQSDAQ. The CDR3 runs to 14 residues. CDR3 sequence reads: CASSLGLATGELFF. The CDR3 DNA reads TGTGCCAGCAGCCTGGGACTTGCCACCGGGGAGCTGTTTTTT.

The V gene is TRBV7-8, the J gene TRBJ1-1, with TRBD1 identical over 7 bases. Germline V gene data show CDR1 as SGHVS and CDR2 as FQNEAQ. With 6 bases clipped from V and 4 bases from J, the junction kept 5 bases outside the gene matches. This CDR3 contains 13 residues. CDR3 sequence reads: CASSRRQGTEAFF. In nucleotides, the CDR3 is TGTGCCAGCAGTCGTCGACAGGGCACTGAAGCTTTCTTT.

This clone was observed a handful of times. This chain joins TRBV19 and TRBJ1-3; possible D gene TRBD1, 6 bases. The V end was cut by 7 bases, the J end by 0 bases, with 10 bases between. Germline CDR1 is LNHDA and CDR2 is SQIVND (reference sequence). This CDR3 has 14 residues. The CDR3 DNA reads TGTGCCAGTACTCGGACAGACTCTGGAAACACCATATATTTT. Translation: CASTRTDSGNTIYF.